The 14 T cell receptor beta chains below all came from one sample that was sequenced in a study of shared clonotypes between healthy human individuals. Assay used: immunoSEQ multiplex PCR; TCRdb lists only in-frame clones, some missing. The sample includes 2.5 million or so clones, approximately 94% of them seen just once. Sequenced material: naive CD4+ T cells sorted from blood. Subset specified: CD45RA+ positively selected. These receptor sequences come from a man younger than 35 in good health.

The chain has TRBV28 and TRBJ1-3; D is perhaps TRBD1 (5 bases). V lost 6 bases, J lost 2 bases, and 17 bases lay in between. Germline V gene sequence: CDR1 MDHEN, CDR2 SYDVKM. This CDR3 is 16 amino acids long. CDR3 in amino acids: CASSPPEGQAGNTIYF. In DNA, the CDR3 is TGTGCCAGCAGCCCTCCGGAAGGACAAGCTGGAAACACCATATATTTT.

This clone came up once. V gene TRBV2 combines with J gene TRBJ1-2; 8 bases line up with TRBD1. The length of the CDR3 is 16 residues. Trimming removed 4 bases from V and 1 base from J; junction bases left unmatched: 8. The germline V gene encodes CDR1 SNHLY and CDR2 FYNNEI. This CDR3 is CASSGPGQDINYGYTF. In DNA, the CDR3 is TGTGCCAGCAGTGGACCGGGACAGGACATTAACTATGGCTACACCTTC.

The V call is TRBV7-6, the J call TRBJ2-3; D is unresolved. V lost 1 base to trimming and J lost 0 bases, with 14 bases between them. This CDR3 is built from 17 residues. The germline V gene encodes CDR1 SGHVS and CDR2 FNYEAQ. The CDR3 DNA follows: TGTGCCAGCAGCTTAGGAGTAACGCCCGCAAGCACAGATACGCAGTATTTT. Translating gives CASSLGVTPASTDTQYF.

J is TRBJ1-1 and V is TRBV29-1; TRBD1 matches 8 bases. The CDR3 runs to 13 residues. From germline, CDR1 is SQVTM and CDR2 ANQGSEA. The junction had 4 bases not matched to a gene; V was cut back by 3 bases and J by 4 bases. The CDR3 is CSVERQGLTEAFF. CDR3 in DNA: TGCAGCGTTGAGCGACAGGGGCTCACTGAAGCTTTCTTT.

This sequence joins TRBV4-1 and TRBJ2-2; 7 nucleotides line up with TRBD1. Trimming cost V 2 bases and J 4 bases; bases outside gene matches: 10. This CDR3 is built from 17 residues. Germline V lookup: CDR1 MGHRA, CDR2 YSYEKL. The DNA for the CDR3 is TGCGCCAGCAGCCAAAACCCTACAGGGGACGGCACCGGGGAGCTGTTTTTT. Its protein product is CASSQNPTGDGTGELFF.

In the case of this clone: Other DNA sequences from this sample encode an identical CDR3 as well. The V and J genes are TRBV2 and TRBJ2-1, with D uncertain. V lost 2 bases and J 0 bases, leaving 2 bases between the germline ends. This CDR3 is 13 amino acids long. Germline V lookup: CDR1 SNHLY, CDR2 FYNNEI. CDR3 amino acids: CASSELSYNEQFF. The CDR3, as DNA: TGTGCCAGCAGTGAACTCTCCTACAATGAGCAGTTCTTC.

The chain combines TRBV19 with TRBJ2-5; 8 bases are a match to TRBD1. The CDR3 sequence is 15 residues long. The V gene end was trimmed by 4 bases and the J gene end by 5 bases; junction bases not matched to a gene: 9. Germline-derived CDR1 and CDR2 are LNHDA and SQIVND (reference sequence). The CDR3 loop reads CASSKGSGGAETQYF. CDR3 in DNA: TGTGCCAGTAGTAAAGGGTCAGGGGGCGCGGAGACCCAGTACTTC. Based on the CDR3 plus reference TRBV19 and TRBJ2-5, the full variable domain is DGGITQSPKYLFRKEGQNVTLSCEQNLNHDAMYWYRQDPGQGLRLIYYSQIVNDFQKGDIAEGYSVSREKKESFPLTVTSAQKNPTAFYLCASSKGSGGAETQYFGPGTRLLVL.

The chain couples TRBV18 to TRBJ1-1; tentatively, D is TRBD1 (5 bases). This CDR3 spans 15 amino acids. Germline CDR1 and CDR2: KGHSH and LQKENI. V lost 3 bases and J 2 bases, leaving 13 bases between the germline ends. CDR3 sequence reads: CASSPQGTDNTEAFF. In DNA form, the CDR3 reads TGTGCCAGCTCACCCCAGGGAACGGATAACACTGAAGCTTTCTTT.

This chain uses TRBV9 with TRBJ2-1; TRBD2 matches 8 bases. Germline loops: CDR1 SGDLS, CDR2 YYNGEE. V shed 2 bases, J shed 2 bases, and the junction held 6 bases outside the gene matches. The length of the CDR3 is 16 residues. The CDR3 is CASSVSSGITYNEQFF. DNA of the CDR3: TGTGCCAGCAGCGTGAGTAGCGGGATCACCTACAATGAGCAGTTCTTC.

About this clone itself: This same CDR3 is encoded by further DNA sequences in the sample. The rearrangement uses TRBV7-2 and TRBJ2-7; 10 positions match TRBD2. Germline V CDR1 and CDR2: SGHTA, FQGNSA. The V gene end was trimmed by 5 bases and the J gene end by 1 base; junction bases not matched to a gene: 5. This CDR3 comprises 15 residues. CDR3 DNA: TGTGCCAGCAGCCCGGGACTAGCGCTGTCCTACGAGCAGTACTTC. Its protein product is CASSPGLALSYEQYF. Combining the CDR3 with reference TRBV7-2 and TRBJ2-7 gives the whole variable domain GAGVSQSPSNKVTEKGKDVELRCDPISGHTALYWYRQSLGQGLEFLIYFQGNSAPDKSGLPSDRFSAERTGGSVSTLTIQRTQQEDSAVYLCASSPGLALSYEQYFGPGTRLTVT.

CDR3 sequence reads: CASSAGLEVGNTIYF. CDR3 nucleotide sequence: TGTGCCAGCAGCGCGGGCCTCGAAGTTGGAAACACCATATATTTT. V gene TRBV7-9 combines with J gene TRBJ1-3; D not certain. The CDR3 totals 15 residues. V lost 5 bases and J lost 3, with 14 bases in between. The germline V gene has CDR1 SEHNR and CDR2 FQNEAQ (reference sequence).

V and J are TRBV7-9 and TRBJ2-3; 7 positions agree with TRBD1. The trim removed 1 base at V and 0 bases at J, leaving 1 base unmatched. Per the germline V gene, CDR1 is SEHNR and CDR2 is FQNEAQ (reference sequence). The CDR3 extends over 15 amino acids. CDR3 nucleotides: TGTGCCAGCAGCTTAGGGACAGGAAGCACAGATACGCAGTATTTT. This gives the protein CASSLGTGSTDTQYF.

The CDR3 spells CSALDRGTFF. In nucleotides, the CDR3 is TGCAGTGCTCTAGACAGGGGAACTTTCTTT. This chain connects TRBV20-1 to TRBJ1-1; TRBD1 agrees at 8 bases. J was trimmed by 12 bases and V by 5 bases; bases with no gene match: 5. The CDR3 contains 10 residues. CDR1 and CDR2 from the germline V gene are DFQATT and SNEGSKA (reference sequence).

Notes on this clone: The same CDR3 arises from other DNA sequences in this sample as well. The chain couples TRBV5-8 to TRBJ1-1; D is unresolved. Germline V lookup: CDR1 SGHTS, CDR2 YDEGEE. The CDR3 is 13 amino acids. Trimming cost V 2 bases and J 1 base, with 6 bases left between them. CDR3 sequence: CASSLTRNTEAFF. In DNA form, the CDR3 reads TGTGCCAGCAGCTTAACAAGGAACACTGAAGCTTTCTTT.